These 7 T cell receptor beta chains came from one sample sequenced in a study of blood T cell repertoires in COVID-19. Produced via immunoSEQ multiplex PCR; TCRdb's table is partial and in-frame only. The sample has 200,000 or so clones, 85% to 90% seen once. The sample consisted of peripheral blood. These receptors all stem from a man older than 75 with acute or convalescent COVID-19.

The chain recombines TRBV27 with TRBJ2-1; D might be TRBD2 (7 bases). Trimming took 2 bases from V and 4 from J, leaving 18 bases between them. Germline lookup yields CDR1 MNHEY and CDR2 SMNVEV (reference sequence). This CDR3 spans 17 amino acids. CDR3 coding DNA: TGTGCCAGCAGTTTAAACGCGGGGGCTCTACTTTACAATGAGCAGTTCTTC. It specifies CASSLNAGALLYNEQFF.

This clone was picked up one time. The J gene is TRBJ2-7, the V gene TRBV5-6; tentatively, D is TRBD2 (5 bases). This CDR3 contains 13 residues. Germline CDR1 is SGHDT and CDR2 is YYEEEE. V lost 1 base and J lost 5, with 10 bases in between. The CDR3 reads CASSLRGLDEQYV. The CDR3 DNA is TGTGCCAGCAGCTTGCGGGGTTTAGACGAGCAGTACGTC.

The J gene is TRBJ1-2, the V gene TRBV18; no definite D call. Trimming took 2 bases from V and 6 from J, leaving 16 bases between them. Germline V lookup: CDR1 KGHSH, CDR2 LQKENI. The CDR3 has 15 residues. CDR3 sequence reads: CASSPNPSPEDGYTF. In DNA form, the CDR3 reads TGTGCCAGCTCACCAAACCCCTCACCCGAGGATGGCTACACCTTC.

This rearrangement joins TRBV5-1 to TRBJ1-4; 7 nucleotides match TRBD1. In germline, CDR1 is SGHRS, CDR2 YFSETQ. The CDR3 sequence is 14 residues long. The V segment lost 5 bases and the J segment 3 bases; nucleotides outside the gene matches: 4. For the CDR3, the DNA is TGCGCCAGCAGGGCCGGGACAGCTAATGAAAAACTGTTTTTT. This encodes CASRAGTANEKLFF.

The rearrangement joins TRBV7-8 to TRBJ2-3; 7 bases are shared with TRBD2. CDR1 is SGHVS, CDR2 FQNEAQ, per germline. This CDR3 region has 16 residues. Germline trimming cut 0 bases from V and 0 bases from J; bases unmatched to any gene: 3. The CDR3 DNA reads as TGTGCCAGCAGCTTAGCGGGACTATCTAGCACAGATACGCAGTATTTT. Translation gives CASSLAGLSSTDTQYF.

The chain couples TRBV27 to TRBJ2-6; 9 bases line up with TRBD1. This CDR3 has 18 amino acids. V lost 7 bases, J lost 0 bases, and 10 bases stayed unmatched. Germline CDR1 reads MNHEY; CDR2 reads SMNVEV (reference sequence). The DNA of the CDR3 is TGTGCCAGCAAGTCCGGGACAGGGTATCCCTCTGGGGCCAACGTCCTGACTTTC. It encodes CASKSGTGYPSGANVLTF.

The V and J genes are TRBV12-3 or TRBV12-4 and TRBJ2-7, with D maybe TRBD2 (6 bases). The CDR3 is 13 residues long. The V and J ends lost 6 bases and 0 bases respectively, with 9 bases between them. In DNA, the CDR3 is TGTGCCAGCAGGATAGCGGCCTCCTACGAGCAGTACTTC. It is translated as CASRIAASYEQYF.